The clone carrying this T cell receptor (beta chain) has more than one count but fewer than ten. Its specificity is unknown. A much larger clone is a single base away; this may be a read error. This entry belongs to a study of beta chain features in type 1 diabetes. Study at large: Patients were similar to healthy donors in age and gender (as well as in cell yields). The study's findings and limits: Shorter templates might be favored by PCR, and equally so in patients and in controls.

All sorted populations exceeded 95% purity. Of the isolated RNA, all was reverse transcribed, and so the sequenced material was expressed TCRB transcripts. Libraries were prepared by immunoSEQ multiplex PCR; TCRdb keeps only in-frame clonotypes and omits some of them. This table has under 400,000 clones, 14% appearing once. Per germline, CDR1 MNHNY and CDR2 SVGAGI (reference sequence). This CDR3 comprises 12 residues. The V gene lost 4 bases and the J gene lost 1 base, with 5 bases spanning the gap. Material: central memory CD4+ T cells from blood. This chain uses TRBV6-6 with TRBJ2-7; no clear D. The clonotype originates from a man in his thirties or forties in good health. The CDR3 reads CASSSGSYEQYF. For the CDR3, the DNA is TGTGCCAGCAGTTCCGGGTCCTACGAGCAGTACTTC.